Following are 3 T cell receptor beta chains from one sample sequenced in a study of T cell responses to AZD1222 COVID-19 vaccine. Sequencing was performed with immunoSEQ multiplex PCR; in TCRdb, only in-frame clones are kept and a portion is missing. The sample records roughly 150,000 clones, approximately 92% being singletons. The sequencing used peripheral blood, collected on day 0 of AZD1222 vaccination. These receptors were collected from an adult in good health.

The V call is TRBV11-3, the J call TRBJ2-1; the match to TRBD2 covers 7 bases. From germline, CDR1 is SGHNT and CDR2 YENEEA. The CDR3 is made up of 15 amino acids. The V gene end was trimmed by 5 bases and the J gene end by 1 base; junction bases not matched to a gene: 5. The CDR3 sequence: CASSPGGQSYNEQFF. The CDR3 coding sequence is TGTGCCAGCAGCCCGGGAGGCCAATCCTACAATGAGCAGTTCTTC. Full variable domain (rest looked up from reference TRBV11-3 and TRBJ2-1): EAGVVQSPRYKIIEKKQPVAFWCNPISGHNTLYWYLQNLGQGPELLIRYENEEAVDDSQLPKDRFSAERLKGVDSTLKIQPAELGDSAVYLCASSPGGQSYNEQFFGPGTRLTVL.

The CDR3 DNA reads TGTGCCAGCAGCCATGGACAGGGGGGTCAGCCCCAGCATTTT. This sequence encodes CASSHGQGGQPQHF. The rearrangement joins TRBV3-1 (or the pseudogene TRBV3-2) to TRBJ1-5, with TRBD1 matching 10 bases. J lost 6 bases, V lost 3 bases, and 2 bases had no gene match. Per the germline V gene, CDR1 is LGHDT and CDR2 is YNNKEL (reference sequence). The CDR3 has 14 residues.

The rearrangement uses TRBV7-9 and TRBJ1-2, with no clear D. The V end was cut by 0 bases, the J end by 6 bases, with 8 bases between. This CDR3 spans 13 amino acids. Germline V gene lookup returns CDR1 SEHNR and CDR2 FQNEAQ (reference sequence). CDR3 DNA sequence: TGTGCCAGCAGCTTAGCCCAACCGAATGGCTACACCTTC. Encoded protein: CASSLAQPNGYTF.